A single sample is the source of the 14 T cell receptor beta chains below, sequenced in a study of shared T cell receptors in the human thymus. The table came from immunoSEQ multiplex PCR; TCRdb's copy has only in-frame clones and leaves some out. This sample yields approximately 760,000 clones, of which approximately 85% are seen a single time; over 0.008% belongs to the top ten. These records were also assigned to another study, of human thymus T cells.

The sample taken for sequencing was thymocytes. These receptors were obtained from a girl under two years old with a congenital heart defect.

The genes are TRBV2 and TRBJ1-2; D not resolved. The CDR3 has 15 amino acids. V lost 0 bases to trimming and J lost 3 bases, with 11 bases between them. Germline assignment: CDR1 SNHLY and CDR2 FYNNEI. CDR3 DNA: TGTGCCAGCAGTGAAGCGCTTCGGGAAGACTATGGCTACACCTTC. As protein: CASSEALREDYGYTF.

This clone showed up just once. The rearrangement joins TRBV9 to TRBJ1-3; 9 positions match TRBD1. Germline trimming cut 0 bases from V and 9 bases from J; bases unmatched to any gene: 7. Germline V gene data show CDR1 as SGDLS and CDR2 as YYNGEE. The CDR3 spans 15 residues. CDR3 protein: CASSVGGQGGGTIYF. In DNA, the CDR3 is TGTGCCAGCAGCGTAGGGGGACAGGGAGGGGGCACCATATATTTT.

V and J are TRBV7-2 and TRBJ1-1; TRBD1 is a possible D gene (5 bases). V was cut by 5 bases and J by 2 bases, with 12 bases left in between. Germline V lookup: CDR1 SGHTA, CDR2 FQGNSA. The CDR3 has 14 residues. The CDR3, as DNA: TGTGCCAGCAGCAGCGCGGGACTAAACACTGAAGCTTTCTTT. It specifies CASSSAGLNTEAFF. The full variable domain, its missing parts supplied by reference TRBV7-2 and TRBJ1-1, is GAGVSQSPSNKVTEKGKDVELRCDPISGHTALYWYRQSLGQGLEFLIYFQGNSAPDKSGLPSDRFSAERTGGSVSTLTIQRTQQEDSAVYLCASSSAGLNTEAFFGQGTRLTVV.

The rearrangement uses TRBV14 and TRBJ1-6, with D perhaps matching TRBD1 (6 bases). With 4 bases removed from V and 7 bases from J, the gap between germline ends came to 17 bases. In germline, CDR1 is SGHDN, CDR2 FVKESK. The CDR3 covers 16 residues. The CDR3 is CASSPAVGGANSPLHF. CDR3 coding DNA: TGTGCCAGCAGCCCCGCCGTGGGGGGGGCCAATTCACCCCTCCACTTT.

V gene TRBV18 combines with J gene TRBJ1-5; TRBD1 aligns across 9 bases. The junction had 5 bases not matched to a gene; V was cut back by 4 bases and J by 4 bases. Germline values: CDR1 KGHSH, CDR2 LQKENI. The CDR3 has 15 amino acids. CDR3 residues: CASSLTGGRNQPQHF. In DNA form, the CDR3 reads TGTGCCAGCTCACTTACAGGGGGCAGGAATCAGCCCCAGCATTTT.

This clone was counted a single time. J is TRBJ2-3 and V is TRBV4-1; TRBD1 agrees at 8 bases. V lost 6 bases to trimming and J lost 6 bases; unmatched junction nucleotides: 2. The CDR3 sequence is 12 residues long. The germline V gene has CDR1 MGHRA and CDR2 YSYEKL. For the CDR3, the DNA is TGCGCCAGCAGACGACAGGGGGATACGCAGTATTTT. This translates into CASRRQGDTQYF.

This clone came up once. This sequence joins TRBV7-7 and TRBJ2-2; TRBD1 is a possible D gene (6 bases). Trimming cost V 5 bases and J 5 bases, with 12 bases left between them. Germline CDR1 SSHAT, CDR2 FNYEAQ (reference sequence). This CDR3 spans 14 amino acids. CDR3 sequence: CASSIHRETGELFF. For the CDR3, the DNA is TGTGCCAGCAGCATCCACAGGGAAACCGGGGAGCTGTTTTTT.

The chain carries TRBV5-6 and TRBJ2-7, with D perhaps matching TRBD1 (5 bases). The CDR3 sequence is 16 residues long. The germline V gene has CDR1 SGHDT and CDR2 YYEEEE. V was cut by 2 bases and J by 5 bases, with 20 bases left in between. Here the CDR3 reads CASSFESRDPSDEQYF. The CDR3 DNA is TGTGCCAGCAGCTTCGAGTCCAGGGATCCTTCCGACGAGCAGTACTTC.

A word on this clone: Other DNA sequences in this specimen translate into the identical CDR3. V usage is TRBV5-1 and J usage is TRBJ2-1; D might be TRBD2 (5 bases). V was clipped by 0 bases and J by 3 bases, with 13 bases between them. The CDR3 length is 16 residues. Per germline, CDR1 SGHRS and CDR2 YFSETQ. The CDR3 DNA is TGCGCCAGCAGCTTGGCCGAGGGAAGCAGCTACAATGAGCAGTTCTTC. It codes for CASSLAEGSSYNEQFF.

V usage is TRBV7-6 and J usage is TRBJ1-6, with 12 bases lining up with TRBD1. The germline V gene has CDR1 SGHVS and CDR2 FNYEAQ. The CDR3 runs 14 residues. The junction had 6 bases not matched to a gene; V was cut back by 4 bases and J by 14 bases. In DNA form, the CDR3 reads TGTGCCAGCAGCTCCCCGGGACAGGGGGCAACCCTCCACTTT. This sequence encodes CASSSPGQGATLHF.

The V call is TRBV5-4, the J call TRBJ2-1; D possibly corresponds to TRBD2 (5 bases). V was trimmed by 0 bases and J by 9 bases, leaving 13 bases between them. This CDR3 has 14 residues. Germline-derived CDR1 and CDR2 are SGHNT and YYREEE (reference sequence). CDR3 nucleotides: TGTGCCAGCAGCTTGGCTCGAGGGCATGGTGAGCAGTTCTTC. This translates into CASSLARGHGEQFF.

V gene TRBV4-3 combines with J gene TRBJ2-1; TRBD2 aligns across 8 bases. Germline CDR1 LGHNA, CDR2 YSLEER. The CDR3 is made up of 17 amino acids. V shed 3 bases, J shed 4 bases, and the junction held 11 bases outside the gene matches. The CDR3 protein is CASSHPRGGARYNEQFF. CDR3 nucleotide sequence: TGCGCCAGCAGCCACCCCCGGGGGGGGGCGAGGTACAATGAGCAGTTCTTC.

J is TRBJ2-3 and V is TRBV2, with 8 bases fitting TRBD2. CDR3 length equals 20 residues. V shed 8 bases, J shed 5 bases, and the junction held 27 bases outside the gene matches. The germline V gene has CDR1 SNHLY and CDR2 FYNNEI. The chain's CDR3 is CASLHPPGDGGAVRVDTQYF. DNA for the CDR3: TGTGCCAGCCTCCACCCCCCGGGGGACGGGGGGGCCGTTCGTGTAGATACGCAGTATTTT.

The rearrangement uses TRBV4-3 and TRBJ2-1, with TRBD2 matching over 12 bases. After removal of 4 bases from V and 7 bases from J, the junction contained 20 bases not matched to a gene. Germline CDR1 reads LGHNA; CDR2 reads YSLEER. The CDR3 extends over 20 amino acids. CDR3 region: CASSPLRGGTETSGGNEQFF. The CDR3 DNA sequence: TGCGCCAGCAGCCCCCTAAGGGGAGGGACCGAGACTAGCGGGGGAAATGAGCAGTTCTTC.